This T cell receptor (beta chain) was captured in a study of T cell repertoires in cytomegalovirus infection. Study-wide background: Recently identified HLA-C-restricted and well-studied HLA-B-restricted CMV epitopes were used. Public TCR beta signatures indicated both CMV infection and matching HLA type.

From the reads, TCRdb called clonotypes with MiXCR, one entry per CDR3 protein. The sample comprises around 750,000 distinct CDR3 sequences, 32% of which are singletons, and around 12% rests with the top ten. Germline V CDR1 and CDR2: SNHLY, FYNNEI. There are 16 residues in the CDR3. Unmatched junction bases numbered 7, after V lost 6 bases and J lost 6 bases. Study-level results: Dominating the ex vivo response were HLA-C-restricted CMV-specific TCR beta clonotypes. CMV carriers having the relevant HLA were flagged by cumulative public TCR beta family frequency.

Details on this clonotype: Its specificity is not known.

This receptor was obtained from a human donor in good health (CMV status not recorded). Some clones in this sample may be carry-over from other donors' samples. The sequenced sample was cultured CD8+ T cells from PBMCs, obtained from culture after CMV antigen stimulation. The chain employs TRBV2 and TRBJ2-3; TRBD2 aligns across 15 bases. This chain's CDR3 is CASSVRTSGGEDTQYF. CDR3 sequence (DNA): TGTGCCAGCAGCGTCCGGACTAGCGGGGGGGAGGATACGCAGTATTTT. Based on the CDR3 plus reference TRBV2 and TRBJ2-3, the full variable domain is EPEVTQTPSHQVTQMGQEVILRCVPISNHLYFYWYRQILGQKVEFLVSFYNNEISEKSEIFDDQFSVERPDGSNFTLKIRSTKLEDSAMYFCASSVRTSGGEDTQYFGPGTRLTVL.